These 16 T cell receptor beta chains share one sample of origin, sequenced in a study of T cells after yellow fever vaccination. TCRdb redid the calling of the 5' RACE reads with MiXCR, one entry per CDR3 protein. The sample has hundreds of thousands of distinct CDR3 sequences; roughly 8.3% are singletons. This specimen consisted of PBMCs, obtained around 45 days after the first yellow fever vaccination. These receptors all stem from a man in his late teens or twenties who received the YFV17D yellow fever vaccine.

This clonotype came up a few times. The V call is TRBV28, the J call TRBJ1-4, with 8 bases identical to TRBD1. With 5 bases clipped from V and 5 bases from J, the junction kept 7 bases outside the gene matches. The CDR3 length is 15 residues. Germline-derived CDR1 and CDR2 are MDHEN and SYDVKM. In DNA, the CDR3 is TGTGCCAGCAGTCCACGGACAGGGAAAAATGAAAAACTGTTTTTT. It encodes CASSPRTGKNEKLFF. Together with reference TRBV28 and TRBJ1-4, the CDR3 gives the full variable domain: DVKVTQSSRYLVKRTGEKVFLECVQDMDHENMFWYRQDPGLGLRLIYFSYDVKMKEKGDIPEGYSVSREKKERFSLILESASTNQTSMYLCASSPRTGKNEKLFFGSGTQLSVL.

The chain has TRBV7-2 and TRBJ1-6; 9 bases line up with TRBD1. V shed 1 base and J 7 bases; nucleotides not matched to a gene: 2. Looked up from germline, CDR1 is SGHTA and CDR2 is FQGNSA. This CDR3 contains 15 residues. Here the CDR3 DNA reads TGTGCCAGCAGCTTAGTGGGGACAGGGAATTCACCCCTCCACTTT. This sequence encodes CASSLVGTGNSPLHF.

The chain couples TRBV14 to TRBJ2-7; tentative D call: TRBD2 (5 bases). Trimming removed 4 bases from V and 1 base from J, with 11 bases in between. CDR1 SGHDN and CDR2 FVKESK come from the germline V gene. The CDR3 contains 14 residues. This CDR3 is CASSPRATSYEQYF. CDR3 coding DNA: TGTGCCAGCAGCCCGCGGGCAACGTCCTACGAGCAGTACTTC.

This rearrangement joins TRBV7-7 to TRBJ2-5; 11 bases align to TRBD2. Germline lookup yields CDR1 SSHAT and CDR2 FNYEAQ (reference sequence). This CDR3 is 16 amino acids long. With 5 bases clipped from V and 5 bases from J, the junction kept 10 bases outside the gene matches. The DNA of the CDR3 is TGTGCCAGCAGCCCGGGGACTAGCGGCATATGGGAGACCCAGTACTTC. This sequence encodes CASSPGTSGIWETQYF.

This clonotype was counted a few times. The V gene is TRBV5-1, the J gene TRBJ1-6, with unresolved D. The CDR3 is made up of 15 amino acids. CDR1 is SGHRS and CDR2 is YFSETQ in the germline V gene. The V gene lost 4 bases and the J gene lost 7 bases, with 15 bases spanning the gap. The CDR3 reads CASSAAGMGNSPLHF. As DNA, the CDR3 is TGCGCCAGCAGCGCAGCGGGTATGGGGAATTCACCCCTCCACTTT.

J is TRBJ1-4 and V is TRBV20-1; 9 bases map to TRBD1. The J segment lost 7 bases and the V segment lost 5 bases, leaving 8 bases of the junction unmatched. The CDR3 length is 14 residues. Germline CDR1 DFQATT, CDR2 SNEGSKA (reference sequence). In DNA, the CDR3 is TGCAGTGCTGATACGACAGGGGGTGGTGAAAAACTGTTTTTT. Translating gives CSADTTGGGEKLFF.

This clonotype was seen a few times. This CDR3 is CSARRGPDEAQHF. In DNA, the CDR3 is TGCAGTGCTAGACGGGGCCCCGATGAAGCCCAGCATTTT. V is TRBV20-1 and J is TRBJ1-5; possibly TRBD1 for D (5 bases). CDR3 length: 13 amino acids. The germline V gene has CDR1 DFQATT and CDR2 SNEGSKA (reference sequence). Trimming took off 2 bases at V and 11 bases at J, with 16 bases between the two ends.

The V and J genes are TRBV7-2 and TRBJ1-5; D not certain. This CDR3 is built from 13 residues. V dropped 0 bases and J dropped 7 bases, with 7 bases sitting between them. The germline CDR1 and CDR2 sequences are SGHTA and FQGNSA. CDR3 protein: CASSLAGWQPQHF. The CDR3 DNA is TGTGCCAGCAGCTTAGCGGGTTGGCAGCCCCAGCATTTT.

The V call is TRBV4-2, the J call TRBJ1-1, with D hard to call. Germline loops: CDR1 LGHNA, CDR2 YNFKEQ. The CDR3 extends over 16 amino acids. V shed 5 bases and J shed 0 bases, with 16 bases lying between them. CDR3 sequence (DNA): TGTGCCAGCAGCGACGGATCGAGACGGATGAACACTGAAGCTTTCTTT. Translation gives CASSDGSRRMNTEAFF.

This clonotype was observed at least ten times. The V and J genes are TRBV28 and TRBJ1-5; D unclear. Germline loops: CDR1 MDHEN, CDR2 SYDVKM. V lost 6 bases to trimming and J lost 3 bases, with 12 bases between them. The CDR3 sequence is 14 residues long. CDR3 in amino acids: CASSSTIHNQPQHF. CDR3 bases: TGTGCCAGCAGCTCCACCATACACAATCAGCCCCAGCATTTT.

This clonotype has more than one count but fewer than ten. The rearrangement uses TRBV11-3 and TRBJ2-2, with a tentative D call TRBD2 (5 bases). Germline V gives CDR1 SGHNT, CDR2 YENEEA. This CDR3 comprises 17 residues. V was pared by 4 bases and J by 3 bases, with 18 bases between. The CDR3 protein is CASSSTGIIDDTGELFF. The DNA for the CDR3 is TGTGCCAGCAGCTCAACCGGGATCATCGACGACACCGGGGAGCTGTTTTTT.

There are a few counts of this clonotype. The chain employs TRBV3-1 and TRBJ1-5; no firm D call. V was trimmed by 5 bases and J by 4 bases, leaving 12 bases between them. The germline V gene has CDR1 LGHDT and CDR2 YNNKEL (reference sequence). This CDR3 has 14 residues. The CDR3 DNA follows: TGTGCCAGCAGCGAAGGCGGGAGGAATCAGCCCCAGCATTTT. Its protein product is CASSEGGRNQPQHF.

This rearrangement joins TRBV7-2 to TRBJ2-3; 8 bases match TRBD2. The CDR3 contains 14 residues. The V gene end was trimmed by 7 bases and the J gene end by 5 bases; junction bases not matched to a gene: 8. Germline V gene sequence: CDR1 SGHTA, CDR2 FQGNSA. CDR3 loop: CASTNSGGGDTQYF. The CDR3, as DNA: TGTGCCAGCACCAATTCGGGGGGGGGAGATACGCAGTATTTT.

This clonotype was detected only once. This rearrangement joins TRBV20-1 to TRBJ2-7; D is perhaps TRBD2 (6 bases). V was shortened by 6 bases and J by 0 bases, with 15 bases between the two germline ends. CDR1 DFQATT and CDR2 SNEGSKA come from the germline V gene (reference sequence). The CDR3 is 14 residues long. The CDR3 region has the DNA TGCAGTGCCGCTGCCGGGACTTTCTCCTACGAGCAGTACTTC. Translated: CSAAAGTFSYEQYF.

The CDR3 bases are TGCGCCAGCAGCGGAAGACTTCTAACCACCGGGGAGCTGTTTTTT. Protein product: CASSGRLLTTGELFF. The V call is TRBV4-1, the J call TRBJ2-2; D is undetermined. The length of the CDR3 is 15 residues. CDR1 is MGHRA, CDR2 YSYEKL, per germline. V lost 5 bases, J lost 4 bases, and 14 bases lay in between.

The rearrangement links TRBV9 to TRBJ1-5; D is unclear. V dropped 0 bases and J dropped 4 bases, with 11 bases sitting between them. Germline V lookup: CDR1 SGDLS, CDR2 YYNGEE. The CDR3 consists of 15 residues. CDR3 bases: TGTGCCAGCAGCGTAGACGGAGCTGTGAATCAGCCCCAGCATTTT. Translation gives CASSVDGAVNQPQHF.